These T cell receptor beta chains were read from a single sample in a study of cytomegalovirus exposure and HLA in healthy donors. The table came from immunoSEQ multiplex PCR; TCRdb's copy has only in-frame clones and leaves some out. The table lists about 200,000 clones, around four fifths of them singletons. The sample consisted of PBMCs. These receptors came from a male donor in good health and CMV-seronegative. Both conserved end residues are part of each CDR3. D genes are given only for firm matches. A row's size may be missing; if present it is once, few, many or a size class.

V gene: TRBV20-1; CDR3 length: 11; clone size: once; J gene: TRBJ1-5; D gene: .; CDR3 protein: CSARAGQPQHF; CDR3 DNA: TGCAGTGCTAGGGCGGGTCAGCCCCAGCATTTT
V gene: TRBV6-4; CDR3 length: 15; clone size: once; J gene: TRBJ1-3; D gene: .; CDR3 protein: CASSSSRTAGNTIYF; CDR3 DNA: TGTGCCAGCAGTTCGAGCAGGACAGCTGGAAACACCATATATTTT
V gene: TRBV29-1; CDR3 length: 12; clone size: .; J gene: TRBJ2-4; D gene: TRBD1; CDR3 protein: CSVDDNTGGLVF; CDR3 DNA: TGCAGCGTTGATGATAATACAGGGGGCTTGGTCTTC
V gene: TRBV13; CDR3 length: 16; clone size: few; J gene: TRBJ2-7; D gene: .; CDR3 protein: CASRREGGIGSYEQYF; CDR3 DNA: TGTGCCAGCCGAAGGGAGGGGGGCATAGGATCCTACGAGCAGTACTTC
V gene: TRBV19; CDR3 length: 15; clone size: few; J gene: TRBJ1-5; D gene: TRBD1; CDR3 protein: CASSTTDRGRQPQHF; CDR3 DNA: TGTGCCAGCTCGACAACCGACAGGGGAAGGCAGCCCCAGCATTTT
V gene: TRBV19; CDR3 length: 17; clone size: .; J gene: TRBJ2-5; D gene: TRBD2; CDR3 protein: CATARGIAGVNLETQYF; CDR3 DNA: TGTGCCACCGCTAGGGGTATAGCGGGAGTAAATTTAGAGACCCAGTACTTC
V gene: TRBV7-9; CDR3 length: 12; clone size: .; J gene: TRBJ1-1; D gene: .; CDR3 protein: CSSSLAGGQAFF; CDR3 DNA: TGTTCCAGCAGCTTAGCGGGGGGGCAAGCTTTCTTT
V gene: TRBV25-1; CDR3 length: 15; clone size: .; J gene: TRBJ1-2; D gene: TRBD1; CDR3 protein: CASSEYGDRGRGYTF; CDR3 DNA: TGTGCCAGCAGTGAGTATGGGGACAGAGGACGTGGCTACACCTTC
V gene: TRBV29-1; CDR3 length: 17; clone size: few; J gene: TRBJ2-6; D gene: .; CDR3 protein: CSVRGTASFGGANVLTF; CDR3 DNA: TGCAGCGTTCGAGGGACTGCAAGCTTTGGTGGGGCCAACGTCCTGACTTTC
V gene: TRBV9; CDR3 length: 16; clone size: .; J gene: TRBJ2-1; D gene: TRBD2; CDR3 protein: CASSVASQREGNEQFF; CDR3 DNA: TGTGCCAGCAGCGTAGCGTCACAGCGGGAGGGCAATGAGCAGTTCTTC
V gene: TRBV9; CDR3 length: 16; clone size: once; J gene: TRBJ2-2; D gene: TRBD2; CDR3 protein: CASSVGLAGVTGELFF; CDR3 DNA: TGTGCCAGCAGCGTAGGACTAGCGGGAGTCACCGGGGAGCTGTTTTTT
V gene: TRBV7-6; CDR3 length: 16; clone size: .; J gene: TRBJ1-2; D gene: .; CDR3 protein: CASSLEGGGRFYGYTF; CDR3 DNA: TGTGCCAGCAGCTTAGAGGGGGGAGGGCGGTTCTATGGCTACACCTTC
V gene: TRBV4-2; CDR3 length: 14; clone size: .; J gene: TRBJ2-1; D gene: TRBD2; CDR3 protein: CASSQWAGGGEQFF; CDR3 DNA: TGTGCCAGCAGCCAGTGGGCGGGAGGTGGTGAGCAGTTCTTC
V gene: TRBV4-1; CDR3 length: 17; clone size: .; J gene: TRBJ2-5; D gene: .; CDR3 protein: CASSQDGLQTFQETQYF; CDR3 DNA: TGCGCCAGCAGCCAAGATGGGCTACAGACATTCCAAGAGACCCAGTACTTC
V gene: TRBV2; CDR3 length: 15; clone size: .; J gene: TRBJ2-7; D gene: TRBD1; CDR3 protein: CASNHDRGRFYEQYF; CDR3 DNA: TGTGCCAGCAACCACGACAGGGGGAGGTTCTACGAGCAGTACTTC
V gene: TRBV7-3; CDR3 length: 15; clone size: .; J gene: TRBJ2-1; D gene: TRBD2; CDR3 protein: CASSLSSGRHGEQFF; CDR3 DNA: TGTGCCAGCAGCTTATCCAGCGGGAGGCATGGTGAGCAGTTCTTC
V gene: TRBV11-2; CDR3 length: 15; clone size: .; J gene: TRBJ2-7; D gene: .; CDR3 protein: CASSFEPGRRYEQYF; CDR3 DNA: TGTGCCAGCAGCTTCGAACCGGGTCGCCGCTACGAGCAGTACTTC
V gene: TRBV5-1; CDR3 length: 15; clone size: .; J gene: TRBJ1-3; D gene: .; CDR3 protein: CASSWQGNVGNTIYF; CDR3 DNA: TGTGCCAGCAGCTGGCAGGGGAATGTAGGAAACACCATATATTTT
V gene: TRBV27; CDR3 length: 15; clone size: .; J gene: TRBJ2-4; D gene: .; CDR3 protein: CASRSAGKGSPIQYF; CDR3 DNA: TGTGCCAGCAGATCCGCCGGGAAAGGAAGCCCAATTCAGTACTTC
V gene: TRBV27; CDR3 length: 16; clone size: .; J gene: TRBJ2-1; D gene: TRBD2; CDR3 protein: CASSLSGGPSYNEQFF; CDR3 DNA: TGTGCCAGCAGTTTGTCGGGAGGCCCCTCCTACAATGAGCAGTTCTTC
V gene: TRBV5-1; CDR3 length: 14; clone size: .; J gene: TRBJ1-1; D gene: TRBD1; CDR3 protein: CASSKTGGVTEAFF; CDR3 DNA: TGCGCCAGCAGCAAGACAGGGGGCGTCACTGAAGCTTTCTTT
V gene: TRBV11-2; CDR3 length: 12; clone size: .; J gene: TRBJ2-5; D gene: .; CDR3 protein: CASSLSRGEQYF; CDR3 DNA: TGTGCCAGCAGCTTATCCAGGGGGGAGCAGTACTTC
V gene: TRBV28; CDR3 length: 14; clone size: few; J gene: TRBJ1-3; D gene: .; CDR3 protein: CASTDRLSGNTIYF; CDR3 DNA: TGTGCCAGCACTGACAGGTTGTCTGGAAACACCATATATTTT
V gene: TRBV19; CDR3 length: 15; clone size: once; J gene: TRBJ2-1; D gene: .; CDR3 protein: CASSPRGSSYNEQFF; CDR3 DNA: TGTGCCAGTAGTCCCCGCGGTAGCTCCTACAATGAGCAGTTCTTC
V gene: TRBV5-1; CDR3 length: 14; clone size: .; J gene: TRBJ1-1; D gene: TRBD1; CDR3 protein: CASSLQGVNTEAFF; CDR3 DNA: TGCGCCAGCAGCTTGCAGGGGGTGAACACTGAAGCTTTCTTT
V gene: TRBV18; CDR3 length: 17; clone size: few; J gene: TRBJ2-7; D gene: .; CDR3 protein: CASSPRQIGQWADEQYF; CDR3 DNA: TGTGCCAGCTCACCACGACAAATAGGACAGTGGGCCGACGAGCAGTACTTC
V gene: TRBV18; CDR3 length: 12; clone size: .; J gene: TRBJ2-1; D gene: .; CDR3 protein: CASSPRRNEQFF; CDR3 DNA: TGTGCCAGCTCACCTAGGCGGAATGAGCAGTTCTTC
V gene: TRBV5-1; CDR3 length: 17; clone size: .; J gene: TRBJ2-2; D gene: TRBD1; CDR3 protein: CASSYTLTGGNTGELFF; CDR3 DNA: TGCGCCAGCAGCTATACTCTTACAGGGGGGAACACCGGGGAGCTGTTTTTT
V gene: TRBV27; CDR3 length: 14; clone size: .; J gene: TRBJ2-7; D gene: TRBD2; CDR3 protein: CASSLLAGASEQYF; CDR3 DNA: TGTGCCAGCAGTTTACTAGCGGGAGCCAGCGAGCAGTACTTC
V gene: TRBV6-1; CDR3 length: 15; clone size: .; J gene: TRBJ2-3; D gene: TRBD2; CDR3 protein: CASKIAGPRTDTQYF; CDR3 DNA: TGTGCCAGCAAAATAGCGGGCCCTCGCACAGATACGCAGTATTTT
V gene: TRBV4-2; CDR3 length: 14; clone size: .; J gene: TRBJ2-7; D gene: .; CDR3 protein: CASSQAGRGYEQYF; CDR3 DNA: TGTGCCAGCAGCCAAGCTGGAAGGGGCTACGAGCAGTACTTC
V gene: TRBV28; CDR3 length: 17; clone size: .; J gene: TRBJ2-1; D gene: TRBD2; CDR3 protein: CASSPPPGLGSHNEQFF; CDR3 DNA: TGTGCCAGCAGCCCCCCTCCTGGACTAGGGAGTCACAATGAGCAGTTCTTC
V gene: TRBV6-5; CDR3 length: 14; clone size: .; J gene: TRBJ1-4; D gene: .; CDR3 protein: CASSYWQGNEKLFF; CDR3 DNA: TGTGCCAGCAGTTACTGGCAGGGAAATGAAAAACTGTTTTTT
V gene: TRBV9; CDR3 length: 16; clone size: .; J gene: TRBJ1-6; D gene: .; CDR3 protein: CASSVQGNPSNSPLHF; CDR3 DNA: TGTGCCAGCAGCGTTCAGGGAAACCCCTCTAATTCACCCCTCCACTTT
V gene: TRBV7-8; CDR3 length: 18; clone size: .; J gene: TRBJ1-1; D gene: TRBD1; CDR3 protein: CASSLAPRQGAGDTEAFF; CDR3 DNA: TGTGCCAGCAGCTTAGCCCCTCGACAGGGGGCGGGCGACACTGAAGCTTTCTTT
V gene: TRBV5-1; CDR3 length: 13; clone size: .; J gene: TRBJ2-1; D gene: TRBD1; CDR3 protein: CASSLDRDNEQFF; CDR3 DNA: TGCGCCAGCAGCTTAGACAGGGACAATGAGCAGTTCTTC
V gene: TRBV27; CDR3 length: 13; clone size: .; J gene: TRBJ1-5; D gene: .; CDR3 protein: CASGTGSGQPQHF; CDR3 DNA: TGTGCCAGCGGTACAGGGTCGGGTCAGCCCCAGCATTTT
V gene: TRBV10-3; CDR3 length: 15; clone size: .; J gene: TRBJ2-3; D gene: .; CDR3 protein: CAISESGLRTDTQYF; CDR3 DNA: TGTGCCATCAGTGAGTCTGGGCTACGCACAGATACGCAGTATTTT
V gene: TRBV11-2; CDR3 length: 15; clone size: few; J gene: TRBJ2-7; D gene: TRBD2; CDR3 protein: CATTDLSGSIYEQYF; CDR3 DNA: TGTGCCACCACAGATTTAAGCGGGAGTATCTACGAGCAGTACTTC
V gene: TRBV5-6; CDR3 length: 14; clone size: few; J gene: TRBJ1-1; D gene: .; CDR3 protein: CASSYGTPNTEAFF; CDR3 DNA: TGTGCCAGCAGCTACGGGACACCGAACACTGAAGCTTTCTTT
V gene: TRBV5-1; CDR3 length: 16; clone size: .; J gene: TRBJ2-5; D gene: TRBD2; CDR3 protein: CASSSLAGGIGETQYF; CDR3 DNA: TGCGCCAGCAGCTCCTTAGCGGGAGGAATAGGAGAGACCCAGTACTTC
V gene: TRBV28; CDR3 length: 15; clone size: .; J gene: TRBJ2-1; D gene: TRBD2; CDR3 protein: CASSSPGTRGNEQFF; CDR3 DNA: TGTGCCAGCAGTTCCCCCGGGACTAGGGGCAATGAGCAGTTCTTC
V gene: TRBV5-1; CDR3 length: 16; clone size: .; J gene: TRBJ2-3; D gene: TRBD2; CDR3 protein: CASSLEREGLEDTQYF; CDR3 DNA: TGCGCCAGCAGCTTGGAACGGGAGGGCCTAGAAGATACGCAGTATTTT
V gene: TRBV6-5; CDR3 length: 15; clone size: .; J gene: TRBJ1-2; D gene: TRBD1; CDR3 protein: CASSRDSGSGYGYTF; CDR3 DNA: TGTGCCAGCAGTAGGGACAGCGGGAGCGGCTATGGCTACACCTTC
V gene: TRBV27; CDR3 length: 13; clone size: .; J gene: TRBJ2-7; D gene: TRBD2; CDR3 protein: CASSSGRMDEQYF; CDR3 DNA: TGTGCCAGCAGTAGCGGGAGGATGGACGAGCAGTACTTC
V gene: TRBV6-4; CDR3 length: 15; clone size: .; J gene: TRBJ2-7; D gene: TRBD2; CDR3 protein: CASSLREGLVYEQYF; CDR3 DNA: TGTGCCAGCAGTCTGCGGGAGGGCCTGGTCTACGAGCAGTACTTC
V gene: TRBV10-2; CDR3 length: 15; clone size: .; J gene: TRBJ2-2; D gene: TRBD1; CDR3 protein: CASLKGQGNTGELFF; CDR3 DNA: TGCGCCAGCCTTAAGGGACAGGGAAACACCGGGGAGCTGTTTTTT
V gene: TRBV5-4; CDR3 length: 19; clone size: .; J gene: TRBJ2-3; D gene: TRBD2; CDR3 protein: CASSLPGLAGGPRTDTQYF; CDR3 DNA: TGTGCCAGCAGCTTGCCGGGACTAGCGGGAGGGCCAAGGACAGATACGCAGTATTTT
V gene: TRBV11-3; CDR3 length: 17; clone size: .; J gene: TRBJ2-1; D gene: TRBD2; CDR3 protein: CASSPGLGRHSYNEQFF; CDR3 DNA: TGTGCCAGCAGCCCGGGACTAGGTCGTCACTCCTACAATGAGCAGTTCTTC
V gene: TRBV6-5; CDR3 length: 14; clone size: .; J gene: TRBJ1-5; D gene: TRBD1; CDR3 protein: CASRHRGDNQPQHF; CDR3 DNA: TGTGCCAGCAGGCACAGGGGGGACAATCAGCCCCAGCATTTT
V gene: TRBV2; CDR3 length: 12; clone size: few; J gene: TRBJ1-5; D gene: .; CDR3 protein: CASMTGNQPQHF; CDR3 DNA: TGTGCCAGCATGACAGGCAATCAGCCCCAGCATTTT
V gene: TRBV4-1; CDR3 length: 21; clone size: .; J gene: TRBJ2-3; D gene: TRBD1; CDR3 protein: CASSPPAPGSGTGGHTDTQYF; CDR3 DNA: TGCGCCAGCAGCCCGCCCGCGCCTGGCTCCGGGACAGGGGGACACACAGATACGCAGTATTTT
V gene: TRBV5-1; CDR3 length: 16; clone size: .; J gene: TRBJ1-3; D gene: TRBD1; CDR3 protein: CASSPGQGVSGNTIYF; CDR3 DNA: TGCGCCAGCAGCCCGGGACAGGGGGTTTCTGGAAACACCATATATTTT
V gene: TRBV5-1; CDR3 length: 17; clone size: .; J gene: TRBJ2-3; D gene: .; CDR3 protein: CASSLAGPGGRTDTQYF; CDR3 DNA: TGCGCCAGCAGCTTGGCGGGACCGGGGGGCCGCACAGATACGCAGTATTTT
V gene: TRBV27; CDR3 length: 20; clone size: .; J gene: TRBJ2-1; D gene: TRBD2; CDR3 protein: CASSLKVQGASGSTYNEQFF; CDR3 DNA: TGTGCCAGCAGTTTAAAGGTACAGGGAGCTAGCGGGAGTACTTACAATGAGCAGTTCTTC
V gene: TRBV9; CDR3 length: 15; clone size: .; J gene: TRBJ1-5; D gene: TRBD1; CDR3 protein: CASSATGTGSQPQHF; CDR3 DNA: TGTGCCAGCAGCGCGACCGGGACAGGGAGTCAGCCCCAGCATTTT
V gene: TRBV7-9; CDR3 length: 13; clone size: .; J gene: TRBJ2-2; D gene: .; CDR3 protein: CASSLADTGELFF; CDR3 DNA: TGTGCCAGCAGCTTAGCCGACACCGGGGAGCTGTTTTTT
V gene: TRBV7-2; CDR3 length: 16; clone size: .; J gene: TRBJ2-1; D gene: TRBD2; CDR3 protein: CASSLALAGGRNEQFF; CDR3 DNA: TGTGCCAGCAGCTTAGCTCTAGCGGGAGGGAGAAATGAGCAGTTCTTC
V gene: TRBV7-8; CDR3 length: 17; clone size: .; J gene: TRBJ2-2; D gene: TRBD1; CDR3 protein: CASSLRSRDRAAGELFF; CDR3 DNA: TGTGCCAGCAGCTTACGTTCCCGGGACAGGGCGGCCGGGGAGCTGTTTTTT